This T cell receptor beta chain is drawn from a study of blood T cells in healthy people across ages. Study in general: Capture by template switching was about one barcoded beta molecule per two T cells. General observations from the study: It was the long-lived donors that had more naive CD4+ cells and higher diversity than aged donors. Older age coincided with a roughly linear decline in TCR beta diversity per million T cells.

Points on this clonotype: Its antigen is undetermined.

Germline CDR1 and CDR2: MGHDK and SYGVNS. The CDR3 loop spans 13 amino acids. Alongside a J-beta primer mix, a sample-barcoded 5' primer served in a second PCR lasting 7 to 11 cycles. The yield of each sample was at least 2.5 million CDR3-containing paired-end reads. TCRdb reprocessed the 5' RACE reads via MiXCR and lists one record per CDR3 protein. In the table there are approximately 810,000 distinct CDR3 sequences, about 34% of which are singletons. Specimen: blood. V and J are TRBV25-1 and TRBJ2-5; D is uncertain. The DNA end favors TRBJ2-7, so the J call may be wrong. This receptor was identified in a man between 18 and 35 years old in good health. CDR3 in DNA: TGTGCCAGCAGTGAAGGGGATCGGAACGAGCAGTACTTC. Translation: CASSEGDRNEQYF.